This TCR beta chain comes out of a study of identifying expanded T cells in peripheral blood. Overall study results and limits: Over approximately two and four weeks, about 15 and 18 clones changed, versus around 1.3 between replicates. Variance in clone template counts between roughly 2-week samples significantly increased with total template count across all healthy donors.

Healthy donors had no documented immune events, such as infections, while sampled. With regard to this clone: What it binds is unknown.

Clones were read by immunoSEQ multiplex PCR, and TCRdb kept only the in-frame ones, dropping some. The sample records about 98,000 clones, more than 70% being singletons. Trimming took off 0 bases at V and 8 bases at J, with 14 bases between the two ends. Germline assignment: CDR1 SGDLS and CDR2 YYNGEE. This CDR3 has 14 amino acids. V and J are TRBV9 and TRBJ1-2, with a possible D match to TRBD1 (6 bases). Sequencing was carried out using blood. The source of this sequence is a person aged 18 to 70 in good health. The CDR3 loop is CASSVATGNPGYTF. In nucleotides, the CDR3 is TGTGCCAGCAGCGTAGCCACAGGGAACCCCGGCTACACCTTC.